This note documents a single TCR beta chain sequence. The V and J ends lost 6 bases and 1 base, in that order; junction bases with no gene match: 3. This CDR3 is 14 amino acids long. Germline CDR1 reads MNHEY; CDR2 reads SVGAGI. The authors' processing: Nucleated cell number was recorded as an estimate derived from reference gene primer amplification. Clones were read by immunoSEQ multiplex PCR, and TCRdb kept only the in-frame ones, dropping some. V and J calls and clone size are as listed in that table; D and trimming were resolved from the DNA. The sample yields tens of thousands of clones, approximately 82% seen once. These data originate in a study of blood T cell repertoires in COVID-19. In the study overall: Samples came from the United States, Italy and Spain, spanning acute and convalescent COVID-19. The analysed material was cDNA or gDNA that came from T cells, B-cell-depleted T cells, or PBMCs.

Sequences were obtained from peripheral blood. The clonotype was recovered from a human donor in a cohort sampled during active COVID-19. The chain recombines TRBV6-5 with TRBJ1-1, with 9 bases that match TRBD1. The CDR3, as DNA: TGTGCCAGCAGAGGGACAGGGTCGAACACTGAAGCTTTCTTT. Amino acids: CASRGTGSNTEAFF.